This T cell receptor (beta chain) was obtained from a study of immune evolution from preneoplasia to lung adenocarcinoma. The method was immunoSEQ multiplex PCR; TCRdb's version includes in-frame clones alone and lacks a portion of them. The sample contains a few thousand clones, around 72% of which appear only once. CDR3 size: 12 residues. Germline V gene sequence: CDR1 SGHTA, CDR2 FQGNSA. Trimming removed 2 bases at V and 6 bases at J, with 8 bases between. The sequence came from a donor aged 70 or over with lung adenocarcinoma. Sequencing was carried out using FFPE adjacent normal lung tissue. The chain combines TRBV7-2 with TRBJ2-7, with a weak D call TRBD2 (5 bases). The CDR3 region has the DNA TGTGCCAGCAGCTTACTCCGGGGCGAGCAGTACTTC. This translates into CASSLLRGEQYF.